This T cell receptor (beta chain) was identified during a study of T cell responses to AZD1222 COVID-19 vaccine. Profiled with immunoSEQ multiplex PCR; TCRdb holds only in-frame clones, not every one. Of some 200,000 clones detected, 94% appear once; the ten largest clones hold roughly 1.8%. Comment on this clone: The antigen remains undetermined.

Germline lookup yields CDR1 SGHRS and CDR2 YFSETQ. This CDR3 comprises 16 residues. V lost 0 bases and J lost 5; bases outside the gene matches: 5. General study findings and limits: Within unmutated variant regions lay the reported targets of nearly half of spike-specific TCRs. White British ancestry dominated among donors, who included more females, and clonal diversity was possibly underestimated.

Material: peripheral blood, obtained 28 days after the second dose of the MenACWY control vaccine. The chain recombines TRBV5-1 with TRBJ1-6, with TRBD1 matching over 7 bases. This clonotype was obtained from an adult who received the MenACWY meningococcal vaccine as a control. The CDR3 nucleotides read TGCGCCAGCAGCTTGGCGAGCGGGACAGATAATTCACCCCTCCACTTT. Amino acids: CASSLASGTDNSPLHF.